This T cell receptor (beta chain) was profiled in a study of blood T cells in healthy people across ages. The donors, all healthy, were Caucasians living in Russia, aged roughly 6 to 100. With a J-beta primer mix and a sample-barcoded 5' primer, a second PCR ran about 6 to 11 cycles. Every molecule of cDNA carried a tag from a template-switch adaptor with 12 random nucleotides. One entry per CDR3 protein, called by TCRdb with MiXCR from the 5' RACE reads. The sample has 1.6 million or so distinct CDR3 sequences, around 36% seen once. Source material: blood. This receptor was taken from a woman in her 30s in good health.

For the CDR3, the DNA is TGTGCCAGCAGTGAAGCCGAAGGGTCGAGCTATGGCTACACCTTC. Protein: CASSEAEGSSYGYTF. The J gene is TRBJ1-2, the V gene TRBV6-1; the D is unclear. The V and J ends lost 0 bases and 4 bases respectively, with 12 bases between them. The V gene's germline CDR1 is MNHNS and CDR2 SASEGT. The CDR3 is 15 amino acids.